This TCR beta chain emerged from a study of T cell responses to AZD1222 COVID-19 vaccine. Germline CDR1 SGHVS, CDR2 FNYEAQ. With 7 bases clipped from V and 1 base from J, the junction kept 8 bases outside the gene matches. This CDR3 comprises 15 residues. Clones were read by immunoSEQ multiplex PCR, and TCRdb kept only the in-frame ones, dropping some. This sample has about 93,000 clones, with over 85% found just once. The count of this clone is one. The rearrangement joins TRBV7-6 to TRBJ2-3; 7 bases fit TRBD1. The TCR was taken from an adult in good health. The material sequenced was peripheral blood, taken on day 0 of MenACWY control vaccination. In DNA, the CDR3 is TGTGCCAGCACCTCGTGGGGGACAGGCACAGATACGCAGTATTTT. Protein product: CASTSWGTGTDTQYF.